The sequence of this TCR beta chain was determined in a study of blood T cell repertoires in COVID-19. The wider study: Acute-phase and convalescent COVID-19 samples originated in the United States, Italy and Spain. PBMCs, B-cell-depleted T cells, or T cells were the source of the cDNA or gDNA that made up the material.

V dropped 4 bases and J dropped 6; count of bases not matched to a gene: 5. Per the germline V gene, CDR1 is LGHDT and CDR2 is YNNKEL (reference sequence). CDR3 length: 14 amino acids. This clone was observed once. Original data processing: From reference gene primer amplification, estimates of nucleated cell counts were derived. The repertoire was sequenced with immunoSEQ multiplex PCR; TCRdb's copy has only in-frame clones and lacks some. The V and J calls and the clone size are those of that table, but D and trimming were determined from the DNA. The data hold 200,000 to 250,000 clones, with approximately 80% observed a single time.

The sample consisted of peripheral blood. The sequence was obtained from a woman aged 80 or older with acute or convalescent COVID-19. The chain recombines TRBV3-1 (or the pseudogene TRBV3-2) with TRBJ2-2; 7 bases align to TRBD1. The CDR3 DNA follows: TGTGCCAGCAGCCTAGAAGGGGGCCCCGGGGAGCTGTTTTTT. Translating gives CASSLEGGPGELFF.